The 8 T cell receptor beta chains reported below all come from one sample, sequenced in a study of blood T cell repertoires in COVID-19. The data were produced by immunoSEQ multiplex PCR, yet TCRdb's version contains in-frame clones alone and is incomplete. The table includes approximately 90,000 clones, about 74% detected once. Specimen: peripheral blood. These receptors were taken from a human donor in a cohort sampled during active COVID-19.

The chain links TRBV9 to TRBJ2-2; TRBD2 matches at 12 bases. Germline V gene sequence: CDR1 SGDLS, CDR2 YYNGEE. This CDR3 region has 15 residues. V shed 2 bases and J 4 bases; nucleotides not matched to a gene: 0. CDR3 amino acids: CASSVGLAGTGELFF. Here the CDR3 DNA reads TGTGCCAGCAGCGTGGGACTAGCGGGCACCGGGGAGCTGTTTTTT.

The chain links TRBV30 to TRBJ2-3; no definite D call. The length of the CDR3 is 14 residues. Per the germline V gene, CDR1 is GTSNPN and CDR2 is SVGIG (reference sequence). Trimming took 4 bases from V and 1 from J, leaving 12 bases between them. CDR3 DNA sequence: TGTGCCTGGACATTCGGAGTGGGCACAGATACGCAGTATTTT. It yields the protein CAWTFGVGTDTQYF. The full variable domain, with the rest looked up from reference TRBV30 and TRBJ2-3, is SQTIHQWPATLVQPVGSPLSLECTVEGTSNPNLYWYRQAAGRGLQLLFYSVGIGQISSEVPQNLSASRPQDRQFILSSKKLLLSDSGFYLCAWTFGVGTDTQYFGPGTRLTVL.

This CDR3 reads CASSEGSLIEQFF. CDR3 DNA: TGTGCCAGCAGTGAGGGGAGTCTCATTGAGCAGTTCTTC. The chain combines TRBV2 with TRBJ2-1; tentatively, D is TRBD2 (5 bases). Looked up from germline, CDR1 is SNHLY and CDR2 is FYNNEI. The CDR3 contains 13 residues. The germline V and J ends were trimmed by 3 bases and 9 bases, with 12 bases remaining between them.

There are a few counts of this clone. The chain links TRBV28 to TRBJ2-1, with D maybe TRBD2 (6 bases). Germline V CDR1 and CDR2: MDHEN, SYDVKM. There are 15 residues in the CDR3. The V and J ends lost 5 bases and 4 bases respectively, with 15 bases between them. The CDR3 reads CASSGAGSRYNEQFF. For the CDR3, the DNA is TGTGCCAGCAGTGGGGCCGGGAGCAGATACAATGAGCAGTTCTTC.

The CDR3 loop reads CASSQRGLAGGSRELFF. As DNA, the CDR3 is TGTGCCAGCAGCCAAAGGGGACTAGCGGGAGGTTCCCGGGAGCTGTTTTTT. The chain employs TRBV3-1 (or the pseudogene TRBV3-2) and TRBJ2-2, with 15 bases identical to TRBD2. This CDR3 contains 17 residues. V trimming: 2 bases; J trimming: 9 bases; junction bases outside the gene matches: 7. CDR1 and CDR2 from the germline V gene are LGHDT and YNNKEL (reference sequence).

The chain uses TRBV12-3 or TRBV12-4 and TRBJ1-3; no clear D. V lost 1 base, J lost 4 bases, and 5 bases lay in between. This CDR3 contains 13 residues. In DNA form, the CDR3 reads TGTGCCAGCAGTTTAGACGCGGGAAACACCATATATTTT. It encodes CASSLDAGNTIYF.

V usage is TRBV2 and J usage is TRBJ1-2; 7 nucleotides agree with TRBD1. The CDR3 sequence is 14 residues long. Germline loops: CDR1 SNHLY, CDR2 FYNNEI. J gave up 3 bases and V 5 bases, and 6 bases lay outside the gene matches. The DNA of the CDR3 is TGTGCCAGCAGTACCCGACAGGGAGACTATGGCTACACCTTC. Translation: CASSTRQGDYGYTF.

The V and J genes are TRBV11-3 and TRBJ2-3, with 8 bases fitting TRBD1. CDR3 size: 14 residues. Unmatched junction bases numbered 7, after V lost 1 base and J lost 10 bases. Germline loops: CDR1 SGHNT, CDR2 YENEEA. The CDR3 nucleotides are TGTGCCAGCAGCTTAGGCAACAGGGGGTCGCCGCAGTATTTT. Amino acid sequence: CASSLGNRGSPQYF.